These T cell receptor beta chains were read from a single sample in a study of T cell therapy after organ transplantation. These receptors are not linked to any known antigen. Using immunoSEQ multiplex PCR, the repertoire was profiled, and TCRdb retains in-frame clones only, with some absent. The sample has 3,400 or so clones; nearly 70% are singletons. The sample in question was CD8+ T cells from blood, obtained after autologous CMV-specific T cell therapy. These receptors all come from a human patient who had received a solid organ transplant and had CMV disease. Some of the T cells might come from the graft donor. Both conserved end residues are part of each CDR3. The order of the fields is clone size, D gene, J gene, V gene, CDR3 protein, CDR3 DNA. D genes are given only for firm matches. Not all rows give a size; the values are once, few, many and, for expanded clones, a class.

abundance: few
d_gene: .
j_gene: TRBJ1-2
v_gene: TRBV2
CDR3aa: CASSAPASYGYTF
CDR3nt: TGTGCCAGCAGTGCCCCAGCAAGCTATGGCTACACCTTC

abundance: .
d_gene: TRBD2
j_gene: TRBJ2-1
v_gene: TRBV19
CDR3aa: CASSPRMASGVNEQFF
CDR3nt: TGTGCCAGTAGTCCAAGGATGGCTAGCGGGGTCAATGAGCAGTTCTTC

abundance: .
d_gene: .
j_gene: TRBJ2-1
v_gene: TRBV5-1
CDR3aa: CASSLGHPGYNEQFF
CDR3nt: TGCGCCAGCAGCTTGGGGCACCCAGGGTACAATGAGCAGTTCTTC

abundance: .
d_gene: .
j_gene: TRBJ2-1
v_gene: TRBV6-1
CDR3aa: CASSEDSHNEQFF
CDR3nt: TGTGCCAGCAGTGAAGACAGCCACAATGAGCAGTTCTTC

abundance: .
d_gene: TRBD1
j_gene: TRBJ2-2
v_gene: TRBV10-3
CDR3aa: CAISDPRTGPNTGELFF
CDR3nt: TGTGCCATCAGTGACCCTAGGACAGGGCCCAACACCGGGGAGCTGTTTTTT

abundance: .
d_gene: .
j_gene: TRBJ2-5
v_gene: TRBV5-4
CDR3aa: CASSSGSETQYF
CDR3nt: TGTGCCAGCAGCTCAGGATCAGAGACCCAGTACTTC

abundance: .
d_gene: TRBD1
j_gene: TRBJ1-2
v_gene: TRBV7-9
CDR3aa: CASSPGQGTDGYTF
CDR3nt: TGTGCCAGCAGCCCCGGACAGGGGACCGATGGCTACACCTTC

abundance: .
d_gene: TRBD1
j_gene: TRBJ2-1
v_gene: TRBV10-3
CDR3aa: CAIMTDRDSGNEQFF
CDR3nt: TGTGCCATCATGACGGACAGGGACTCGGGAAATGAGCAGTTCTTC

abundance: .
d_gene: .
j_gene: TRBJ2-1
v_gene: TRBV4-2
CDR3aa: CASSPVEGLGEQFF
CDR3nt: TGTGCCAGCAGCCCGGTTGAAGGGCTGGGTGAGCAGTTCTTC

abundance: .
d_gene: .
j_gene: TRBJ1-5
v_gene: TRBV6-5
CDR3aa: CASSYAALGQPQHF
CDR3nt: TGTGCCAGCAGTTATGCCGCGTTGGGTCAGCCCCAGCATTTT

abundance: .
d_gene: TRBD1
j_gene: TRBJ1-2
v_gene: TRBV30
CDR3aa: CAWSVGGRGQRNYGYTF
CDR3nt: TGTGCCTGGAGTGTGGGTGGCAGGGGGCAGAGGAACTATGGCTACACCTTC

abundance: .
d_gene: TRBD2
j_gene: TRBJ2-3
v_gene: TRBV11-2
CDR3aa: CASSPSGTSGQSAQYF
CDR3nt: TGTGCCAGCAGCCCGTCAGGGACTAGCGGGCAATCTGCGCAGTATTTT

abundance: .
d_gene: TRBD1
j_gene: TRBJ1-2
v_gene: TRBV5-1
CDR3aa: CASSPGTGGLWGYTF
CDR3nt: TGCGCCAGCAGCCCCGGGACAGGGGGCCTATGGGGCTACACCTTC

abundance: few
d_gene: .
j_gene: TRBJ2-5
v_gene: TRBV4-1
CDR3aa: CASSQSGGPIQETQYF
CDR3nt: TGCGCCAGCAGCCAAAGTGGGGGGCCCATCCAAGAGACCCAGTACTTC

abundance: .
d_gene: TRBD2
j_gene: TRBJ2-3
v_gene: TRBV27
CDR3aa: CASSSNIAGGFSDTQYF
CDR3nt: TGTGCCAGCAGTTCGAATATAGCGGGAGGTTTTTCAGATACGCAGTATTTT

abundance: .
d_gene: .
j_gene: TRBJ1-2
v_gene: TRBV7-6
CDR3aa: CASSRPGYGYTF
CDR3nt: TGTGCCAGCAGCCGCCCGGGTTATGGCTACACCTTC

abundance: .
d_gene: .
j_gene: TRBJ1-2
v_gene: TRBV7-8
CDR3aa: CASRILGGSSNYGYTF
CDR3nt: TGTGCCAGCAGAATCCTCGGTGGCAGCAGTAACTATGGCTACACCTTC

abundance: once
d_gene: .
j_gene: TRBJ2-7
v_gene: TRBV6-5
CDR3aa: CASSYGQIYEQYF
CDR3nt: TGTGCCAGCAGTTACGGGCAGATCTACGAGCAGTACTTC

abundance: few
d_gene: TRBD2
j_gene: TRBJ2-3
v_gene: TRBV27
CDR3aa: CASSWSGSGTDTQYF
CDR3nt: TGTGCCAGCAGTTGGAGCGGGAGTGGCACAGATACGCAGTATTTT

abundance: .
d_gene: TRBD1
j_gene: TRBJ1-2
v_gene: TRBV6-5
CDR3aa: CASSYSAGGTRYTF
CDR3nt: TGTGCCAGCAGTTACTCGGCAGGGGGGACCCGCTACACCTTC

abundance: .
d_gene: .
j_gene: TRBJ2-7
v_gene: TRBV5-6
CDR3aa: CASSSTQNLYEQYF
CDR3nt: TGTGCCAGCAGCTCCACGCAGAACCTCTACGAGCAGTACTTC

abundance: .
d_gene: .
j_gene: TRBJ2-7
v_gene: TRBV11-2
CDR3aa: CASSSRTDSYEQYF
CDR3nt: TGTGCCAGCAGCTCACGGACCGATTCCTACGAGCAGTACTTC

abundance: .
d_gene: TRBD2
j_gene: TRBJ2-5
v_gene: TRBV7-9
CDR3aa: CASSFKGYPGLAGGETQYF
CDR3nt: TGTGCCAGCAGCTTCAAAGGGTATCCGGGACTAGCGGGAGGAGAGACCCAGTACTTC

abundance: large
d_gene: .
j_gene: TRBJ2-7
v_gene: TRBV27
CDR3aa: CASSKTGILSYEQYF
CDR3nt: TGTGCCAGCAGCAAGACAGGAATTCTCTCCTACGAGCAGTACTTC

abundance: few
d_gene: TRBD2
j_gene: TRBJ2-5
v_gene: TRBV4-2
CDR3aa: CASSHIAGEETQYF
CDR3nt: TGTGCCAGCAGCCATATAGCGGGAGAAGAGACCCAGTACTTC

abundance: once
d_gene: .
j_gene: TRBJ2-1
v_gene: TRBV13
CDR3aa: CASSSPSGPSEYNEQFF
CDR3nt: TGTGCCAGCAGCTCCCCGAGCGGGCCTAGCGAATACAATGAGCAGTTCTTC

abundance: .
d_gene: .
j_gene: TRBJ1-4
v_gene: TRBV7-9
CDR3aa: CASSGGQVNEKLFF
CDR3nt: TGTGCCAGCAGCGGGGGGCAGGTTAATGAAAAACTGTTTTTT

abundance: .
d_gene: .
j_gene: TRBJ1-2
v_gene: TRBV4-2
CDR3aa: CASSITKTYVYTF
CDR3nt: TGTGCCAGCAGCATTACAAAGACCTATGTCTACACCTTC

abundance: medium-sized
d_gene: .
j_gene: TRBJ1-1
v_gene: TRBV30
CDR3aa: CAWSGGSAQSEAFF
CDR3nt: TGTGCCTGGAGTGGTGGAAGTGCACAGTCTGAAGCTTTCTTT

abundance: .
d_gene: TRBD2
j_gene: TRBJ2-1
v_gene: TRBV28
CDR3aa: CASSPTSGSLDEQFF
CDR3nt: TGTGCCAGCAGCCCAACTAGCGGGAGTTTGGATGAGCAGTTCTTC

abundance: .
d_gene: .
j_gene: TRBJ2-5
v_gene: TRBV5-6
CDR3aa: CASSPGPVQETQYF
CDR3nt: TGTGCCAGCAGCCCTGGACCTGTTCAAGAGACCCAGTACTTC